The 6 T cell receptor beta chains in this list originate from one sample, sequenced in a study of early T cells in non-severe SARS-CoV-2 infection. TCRdb fed the 5' RACE reads into MiXCR, producing one record per CDR3 protein. The sample includes roughly 50,000 distinct CDR3 sequences, 8% to 10% of them seen just once. The sample was whole blood. The receptors originated from an adult who was a healthcare worker with PCR-confirmed SARS-CoV-2 infection or an uninfected control (not recorded which).

This clonotype was seen at least ten times. The V gene is TRBV7-2, the J gene TRBJ2-2; 10 bases are shared with TRBD1. Germline loops: CDR1 SGHTA, CDR2 FQGNSA. With 5 bases clipped from V and 5 bases from J, the junction kept 8 bases outside the gene matches. This CDR3 has 16 residues. This CDR3 reads CASSISGTGVTGELFF. DNA of the CDR3: TGTGCCAGCAGCATCTCCGGGACAGGGGTGACCGGGGAGCTGTTTTTT.

This clonotype occurred a few times. The rearrangement uses TRBV27 and TRBJ1-1; D might be TRBD1 (6 bases). Trimming took off 1 base at V and 1 base at J, with 16 bases between the two ends. The CDR3 is 17 amino acids. The V gene's germline CDR1 is MNHEY and CDR2 SMNVEV (reference sequence). CDR3 coding DNA: TGTGCCAGCAGTTTATACGGGGGCGCGGGTTCGAACACTGAAGCTTTCTTT. Its protein is CASSLYGGAGSNTEAFF.

This clonotype was recorded many times. In DNA form, the CDR3 reads TGTGCCAGCAGCCCTGCCTACGAGCAGTACTTC. The encoded protein is CASSPAYEQYF. V is TRBV12-3 or TRBV12-4 and J is TRBJ2-7; D is uncertain. This CDR3 contains 11 residues. Between the trimmed V and J ends, which lost 6 bases and 2 bases, there was a span of 5 bases.

This clonotype was observed a few times. V is TRBV4-1 and J is TRBJ2-2; TRBD2 agrees at 10 bases. After removal of 3 bases from V and 8 bases from J, the junction contained 6 bases not matched to a gene. In germline, CDR1 is MGHRA, CDR2 YSYEKL. This CDR3 spans 15 amino acids. The CDR3 DNA reads TGCGCCAGCAGCCACCCGCCTAGCGGGGGTGGGGAGCTGTTTTTT. The encoded protein is CASSHPPSGGGELFF.

This clonotype was observed at least ten times. The genes are TRBV6-5 and TRBJ2-6, with 7 nucleotides matching TRBD1. CDR3 length equals 18 residues. Germline V gives CDR1 MNHEY, CDR2 SVGAGI. V trimming: 6 bases; J trimming: 0 bases; junction bases outside the gene matches: 11. The CDR3 region is CASSPNRGGSSGANVLTF. The CDR3 DNA sequence: TGTGCCAGCAGCCCGAACAGGGGCGGAAGCTCTGGGGCCAACGTCCTGACTTTC.

The chain combines TRBV20-1 with TRBJ2-1; the match to TRBD2 covers 11 bases. With V trimmed by 3 bases and J by 8 bases, 9 bases remained unmatched. The CDR3 is 15 residues long. Germline V gives CDR1 DFQATT, CDR2 SNEGSKA (reference sequence). The CDR3 DNA sequence: TGCAGTGCTAGGAGGTCCAGGACTAGCGGGTATGAGCAGTTCTTC. This gives the protein CSARRSRTSGYEQFF.